The clone carrying this T cell receptor beta chain was found once. Other nucleotide sequences from this sample produce the same CDR3. In Seattle, patients joined the study during active infection and were tracked longitudinally. The source of the sample is a study of blood T cell repertoires in COVID-19. Study background: Sites in the United States, Italy and Spain provided acute and convalescent COVID-19 samples.

This CDR3 comprises 13 residues. V was trimmed by 2 bases and J by 4 bases, leaving 8 bases between them. Germline CDR1 is SNHLY and CDR2 is FYNNEI. Assay used: immunoSEQ multiplex PCR; TCRdb lists only in-frame clones, some missing. The data hold 200,000 to 250,000 clones, with 80% to 90% observed a single time. The material sequenced was peripheral blood. The TCR was taken from a man aged 25-40 years with COVID-19, enrolled during active disease. V is TRBV2 and J is TRBJ1-2, with TRBD1 as a possible D gene (6 bases). Here the CDR3 DNA reads TGTGCCAGCAGTGAAAGACAGGTCTATGGCTACACCTTC. Translation: CASSERQVYGYTF.